These 5 T cell receptor beta chains were sequenced from one sample in a study of siplizumab effects on memory and regulatory T cells. TCRdb's table, derived via immunoSEQ multiplex PCR, lists solely in-frame clones and lacks some. Of about 110,000 clones in the sample, 92% are singletons; the top ten hold around 0.75%. Sequencing was carried out using Tregs sorted from blood. The receptor set was obtained from a human donor in good health.

This sequence joins TRBV7-1 and TRBJ1-4; D is possibly TRBD1 (6 bases). TRBV7-1 is known as an ORF, though its function is uncertain. The CDR3 spans 14 residues. Trimming took 5 bases from V and 3 from J, leaving 10 bases between them. In DNA form, the CDR3 reads TGTGCCAGCAGCCCTAGGACAGCTAATGAAAAACTGTTTTTT. It codes for CASSPRTANEKLFF.

The rearrangement uses TRBV6-1 and TRBJ2-5; possible D gene TRBD2, 6 bases. Trimming took 10 bases from V and 11 from J, leaving 20 bases between them. Looked up from germline, CDR1 is MNHNS and CDR2 is SASEGT. The CDR3 totals 12 residues. CDR3 loop: CATLLGGGVQYF. As DNA, the CDR3 is TGTGCCACCCTATTGGGGGGAGGAGTGCAGTACTTC.

The chain carries TRBV7-9 and TRBJ1-2; 12 bases agree with TRBD1. Trimming cost V 1 base and J 6 bases; bases outside gene matches: 3. This CDR3 is built from 15 residues. CDR1 and CDR2 from the germline V gene are SEHNR and FQNEAQ (reference sequence). The CDR3 sequence: CASSLVGQGADGYTF. The CDR3 nucleotides read TGTGCCAGCAGCTTAGTGGGACAGGGGGCTGATGGCTACACCTTC.

The chain carries TRBV5-1 and TRBJ1-1, with D maybe TRBD1 (5 bases). V shed 3 bases and J shed 0 bases, with 12 bases lying between them. The V gene's germline CDR1 is SGHRS and CDR2 YFSETQ. The CDR3 is 15 residues long. Here the CDR3 DNA reads TGCGCCAGCAGCTCGCTTGGGGGGATGAACACTGAAGCTTTCTTT. Residues: CASSSLGGMNTEAFF.

The chain carries TRBV2 and TRBJ2-1; 10 bases match TRBD2. V was pared by 7 bases and J by 4 bases, with 4 bases of the junction left unmatched. CDR3 length: 14 residues. The germline V gene encodes CDR1 SNHLY and CDR2 FYNNEI. The CDR3 nucleotides read TGTGCCAGCAAAGCAGCGGGGGGGTACAATGAGCAGTTCTTC. Residues: CASKAAGGYNEQFF.